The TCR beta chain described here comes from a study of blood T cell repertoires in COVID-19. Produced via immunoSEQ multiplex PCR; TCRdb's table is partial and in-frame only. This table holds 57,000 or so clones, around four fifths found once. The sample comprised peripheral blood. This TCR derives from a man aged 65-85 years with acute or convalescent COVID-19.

The CDR3 region has the DNA TGCGCCAGCAGCTTACAGGGGGCGAACACCGGGGAGCTGTTTTTT. Its translation is CASSLQGANTGELFF. The chain uses TRBV5-1 and TRBJ2-2, with 8 bases identical to TRBD1. The germline V gene encodes CDR1 SGHRS and CDR2 YFSETQ. The CDR3 length is 15 residues. J was trimmed by 0 bases and V by 2 bases; bases with no gene match: 0.